Given below is one T cell receptor beta chain in context. TCRdb's table, derived via immunoSEQ multiplex PCR, lists solely in-frame clones and lacks some. Of about 110,000 clones listed, 70% to 85% are singletons. The sample originates from a study of blood T cell repertoires in COVID-19. The clonotype comes from a woman in her thirties or forties with acute or convalescent COVID-19. Sequenced sample: peripheral blood.

CDR3 bases: TGCGCCAGCAGCTTTCCGGGACAGGATGGCACCGGGGAGCTGTTTTTT. As protein: CASSFPGQDGTGELFF. This chain links TRBV5-1 with TRBJ2-2, with 8 bases matching TRBD1. The germline CDR1 and CDR2 sequences are SGHRS and YFSETQ. There are 16 residues in the CDR3. The trim removed 2 bases at V and 4 bases at J, leaving 7 bases unmatched.